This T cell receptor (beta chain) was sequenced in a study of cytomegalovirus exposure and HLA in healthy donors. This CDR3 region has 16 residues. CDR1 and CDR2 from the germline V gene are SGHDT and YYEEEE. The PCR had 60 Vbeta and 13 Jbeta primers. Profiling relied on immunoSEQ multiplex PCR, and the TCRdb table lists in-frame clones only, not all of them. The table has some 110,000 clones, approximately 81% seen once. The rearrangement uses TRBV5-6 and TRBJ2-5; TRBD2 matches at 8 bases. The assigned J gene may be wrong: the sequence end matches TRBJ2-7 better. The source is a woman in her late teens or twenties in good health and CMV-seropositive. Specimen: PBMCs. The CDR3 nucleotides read TGTGCCAGCACCACCGTGAGTAGCGGGAATCTCGACGAGCAGTACTTC. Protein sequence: CASTTVSSGNLDEQYF.